One sample yielded the 27 T cell receptor beta chains listed below, sequenced in a study of T-cell memory formation after mild COVID-19. TCRdb fed the 5' RACE reads into MiXCR, producing one record per CDR3 protein. The data contain roughly 450,000 distinct CDR3 sequences, 15% to 20% of them singletons. Sequences were obtained from PBMCs or a T cell subset sorted from them (not recorded which). The receptor source for this set is an adult woman who had mild COVID-19 (a few samples of this study predate the infection). Cell type and time point are not known.

This clonotype was seen only a few times. The chain links TRBV11-2 to TRBJ2-4; D remains ambiguous. The CDR3 sequence is 15 residues long. CDR1 is SGHAT, CDR2 FQNNGV, per germline. Between the trimmed V and J ends, which lost 0 bases and 1 base, there was a span of 7 bases. The CDR3 loop reads CASSLEQRAKNIQYF. CDR3 sequence (DNA): TGTGCCAGCAGCTTAGAACAGCGCGCCAAAAACATTCAGTACTTC.

The rearrangement links TRBV7-9 to TRBJ1-4; D call uncertain. Trimming took off 0 bases at V and 7 bases at J, with 9 bases between the two ends. From germline, CDR1 is SEHNR and CDR2 FQNEAQ (reference sequence). The CDR3 has 14 amino acids. The CDR3 DNA reads as TGTGCCAGCAGCTTAGCGGGGAGTGTTGAAAAACTGTTTTTT. It is translated as CASSLAGSVEKLFF.

The J gene is TRBJ1-5, the V gene TRBV5-5; tentative D call: TRBD1 (5 bases). The CDR3 has 13 amino acids. Germline V lookup: CDR1 SGHKS, CDR2 YYEKEE (reference sequence). The V and J ends lost 4 bases and 7 bases respectively, with 12 bases between them. This chain's CDR3 is CASSMGGEQPQHF. DNA for the CDR3: TGTGCCAGCAGCATGGGGGGTGAGCAGCCCCAGCATTTT. Complete variable domain (other parts from reference TRBV5-5 and TRBJ1-5): DAGVTQSPTHLIKTRGQQVTLRCSPISGHKSVSWYQQVLGQGPQFIFQYYEKEERGRGNFPDRFSARQFPNYSSELNVNALLLGDSALYLCASSMGGEQPQHFGDGTRLSIL.

A few counts support this clonotype. This chain joins TRBV7-9 and TRBJ2-1; 13 bases line up with TRBD2. CDR1 is SEHNR, CDR2 FQNEAQ, per germline (reference sequence). This CDR3 has 15 amino acids. The V segment lost 5 bases and the J segment 8 bases; nucleotides outside the gene matches: 6. The CDR3 DNA reads TGTGCCAGCAGCAGGGGACTAGCGGGACTGGATGAGCAGTTCTTC. Translating gives CASSRGLAGLDEQFF.

This clonotype has a handful of counts. One junction end does not reproduce the germline sequence, and a read error may be involved. The chain couples TRBV4-1 to TRBJ1-2; D unresolved. The CDR3 covers 15 residues. Germline V gene sequence: CDR1 MGHRA, CDR2 YSYEKL. The CDR3 loop is CASSQMIGRNDGYTF. The CDR3 region has the DNA TGCGCCAGCAGCCAAATGATAGGCCGTAACGATGGCTACACCTTC.

The chain employs TRBV13 and TRBJ2-7; 9 bases map to TRBD2. Germline assignment: CDR1 PRHDT and CDR2 FYEKMQ (reference sequence). Trimming removed 4 bases from V and 2 bases from J; junction bases left unmatched: 6. CDR3 size: 15 residues. This CDR3 is CASSSRLAGPYEQYF. CDR3 DNA sequence: TGTGCCAGCAGCTCCCGGCTAGCGGGACCCTACGAGCAGTACTTC. Full variable domain (rest looked up from reference TRBV13 and TRBJ2-7): AAGVIQSPRHLIKEKRETATLKCYPIPRHDTVYWYQQGPGQDPQFLISFYEKMQSDKGSIPDRFSAQQFSDYHSELNMSSLELGDSALYFCASSSRLAGPYEQYFGPGTRLTVT.

This clonotype occurred a few times. The gene calls are TRBV10-3 and TRBJ1-5; maybe TRBD1 (5 bases). V lost 3 bases and J lost 3, with 6 bases in between. The germline V gene encodes CDR1 ENHRY and CDR2 SYGVKD. This CDR3 is built from 13 residues. The CDR3 sequence: CAISEQVNQPQHF. The CDR3 DNA follows: TGTGCCATCAGTGAACAGGTCAATCAGCCCCAGCATTTT.

This clonotype has just a few counts. The conserved phenylalanine or tryptophan normally closing the CDR3 is absent here, so this likely arose from a read error. The chain is built from TRBV18 and TRBJ2-4; D possibly corresponds to TRBD2 (5 bases). Germline V CDR1 and CDR2: KGHSH, LQKENI. Deletions cut 4 bases from V and 0 bases from J, with 16 bases between. CDR3 length equals 17 residues. The CDR3 region has the DNA TGTGCCAGCTCACTTTCCCCAGGAGGCCTAGCCAAAAACATTCAGTACATC. It specifies CASSLSPGGLAKNIQYI.

This clonotype turned up a few times. V and J are TRBV7-3 and TRBJ2-1, with D possibly being TRBD2 (5 bases). The CDR3 covers 14 residues. Looked up from germline, CDR1 is SGHTA and CDR2 is FQGTGA. The V and J ends lost 4 bases and 5 bases respectively, with 12 bases between them. CDR3 sequence reads: CASSSPGWDNEQFF. CDR3 coding DNA: TGTGCCAGCAGCTCGCCGGGGTGGGACAATGAGCAGTTCTTC.

The gene calls are TRBV4-1 and TRBJ2-2; 7 bases are shared with TRBD1. This CDR3 is 16 amino acids long. CDR1 and CDR2 from the germline V gene are MGHRA and YSYEKL. The junction had 5 bases not matched to a gene; V was cut back by 0 bases and J by 4 bases. As DNA, the CDR3 is TGCGCCAGCAGCCAAGATGGGACAGTAATCACCGGGGAGCTGTTTTTT. As protein: CASSQDGTVITGELFF.

This clonotype was recorded many times. This chain joins TRBV4-1 and TRBJ1-4; no reliable D call. Germline assignment: CDR1 MGHRA and CDR2 YSYEKL. Trimming took off 2 bases at V and 5 bases at J, with 12 bases between the two ends. The CDR3 is 15 residues long. The CDR3 protein is CASSQIPGLNEKLFF. As DNA, the CDR3 is TGCGCCAGCAGCCAAATACCGGGGTTGAATGAAAAACTGTTTTTT.

This clonotype was observed a few times. This rearrangement joins TRBV20-1 to TRBJ2-3; 9 bases are shared with TRBD2. This CDR3 is 15 amino acids long. After removal of 3 bases from V and 2 bases from J, the junction contained 6 bases not matched to a gene. The germline V gene encodes CDR1 DFQATT and CDR2 SNEGSKA (reference sequence). Here the CDR3 reads CSASTSGFTTDTQYF. CDR3 nucleotide sequence: TGCAGTGCTAGTACTAGCGGGTTTACCACAGATACGCAGTATTTT.

V usage is TRBV7-9 and J usage is TRBJ2-1, with TRBD2 matching over 8 bases. The CDR3 length is 16 residues. After removal of 5 bases from V and 2 bases from J, the junction contained 8 bases not matched to a gene. Germline V gene data show CDR1 as SEHNR and CDR2 as FQNEAQ (reference sequence). Written as DNA, the CDR3 is TGTGCCAGCAGCGCCCACCGGGGGGGTCCCTACAATGAGCAGTTCTTC. This sequence encodes CASSAHRGGPYNEQFF.

The J gene is TRBJ1-3, the V gene TRBV4-3; no clear D. The V gene's germline CDR1 is LGHNA and CDR2 YSLEER. CDR3 length: 13 amino acids. Trimming shortened V by 4 bases and J by 4 bases, and 8 bases separated the two germline ends. CDR3 residues: CASSRGFGNTIYF. CDR3 nucleotide sequence: TGCGCCAGCAGCCGGGGATTCGGAAACACCATATATTTT.

The rearrangement joins TRBV19 to TRBJ1-2; D may be TRBD1 (5 bases). The CDR3 covers 15 residues. Germline-derived CDR1 and CDR2 are LNHDA and SQIVND (reference sequence). V lost 0 bases and J 6 bases, leaving 14 bases between the germline ends. DNA of the CDR3: TGTGCCAGTAGTATAGATCTGGGGGTCTCGGATGGCTACACCTTC. This sequence encodes CASSIDLGVSDGYTF.

This clonotype was detected ten times or more. The chain employs TRBV24-1 and TRBJ2-3; the match to TRBD1 covers 7 bases. The CDR3 covers 14 residues. V lost 9 bases and J lost 2; bases outside the gene matches: 7. Per the germline V gene, CDR1 is KGHDR and CDR2 is SFDVKD. The CDR3 reads CATAHRGTTDTQYF. The CDR3 DNA reads as TGTGCCACCGCGCACAGGGGTACCACAGATACGCAGTATTTT.

This clonotype was seen a few times. This sequence joins TRBV30 and TRBJ1-1; 7 bases fit TRBD1. The V gene end was trimmed by 3 bases and the J gene end by 2 bases; junction bases not matched to a gene: 3. This CDR3 comprises 13 residues. CDR1 GTSNPN and CDR2 SVGIG come from the germline V gene (reference sequence). The DNA for the CDR3 is TGTGCCTGGAGAGCAGGGGGAAACACTGAAGCTTTCTTT. Its protein product is CAWRAGGNTEAFF.

The rearrangement uses TRBV29-1 and TRBJ1-2; D may be TRBD1 (5 bases). The CDR3 runs 12 residues. Germline loops: CDR1 SQVTM, CDR2 ANQGSEA. Trimming took off 7 bases at V and 6 bases at J, with 15 bases between the two ends. CDR3 protein: CSAGDPRDGYTF. The CDR3, as DNA: TGCAGCGCCGGGGACCCACGGGATGGCTACACCTTC.

This clonotype occurred a few times. The V and J genes are TRBV7-2 and TRBJ2-1; D call uncertain. The V gene's germline CDR1 is SGHTA and CDR2 FQGNSA. The CDR3 has 15 residues. Trimming took 3 bases from V and 0 from J, leaving 9 bases between them. Written as DNA, the CDR3 is TGTGCCAGCAGCTTGGTATGGTCCTCCTACAATGAGCAGTTCTTC. Protein product: CASSLVWSSYNEQFF.

This clonotype was seen only a few times. The rearrangement joins TRBV12-3 or TRBV12-4 to TRBJ2-3; 14 bases agree with TRBD2. The CDR3 is made up of 19 amino acids. V lost 5 bases to trimming and J lost 2 bases; unmatched junction nucleotides: 12. CDR3 DNA: TGTGCCAGCAGTCCTCCAAATCCGGGACTAGCGGGAGACACAGATACGCAGTATTTT. Encoded protein: CASSPPNPGLAGDTDTQYF.

This chain connects TRBV7-2 to TRBJ1-5, with a tentative D call TRBD1 (5 bases). The CDR3 contains 15 residues. The germline gives CDR1 SGHTA, CDR2 FQGNSA. Trimming shortened V by 5 bases and J by 0 bases, and 11 bases separated the two germline ends. The CDR3 DNA is TGTGCCAGCAGCCGGGACGGACATAGCAATCAGCCCCAGCATTTT. It yields the protein CASSRDGHSNQPQHF.

V is TRBV10-3 and J is TRBJ2-5, with D possibly called TRBD1 or TRBD2 (5 bases each). CDR3 size: 17 residues. In germline, CDR1 is ENHRY, CDR2 SYGVKD. Trimming stripped 4 bases from V and 2 bases from J, with 20 bases between. CDR3 sequence reads: CAISVSLVEGIQETQYF. Here the CDR3 DNA reads TGTGCCATCAGTGTTTCCCTAGTTGAGGGGATACAAGAGACCCAGTACTTC.

V usage is TRBV13 and J usage is TRBJ2-7; D is uncertain. The V end lost 4 bases, the J end lost 3 bases, and 16 bases lay between the germline ends. The CDR3 runs to 15 residues. Germline CDR1 reads PRHDT; CDR2 reads FYEKMQ (reference sequence). DNA of the CDR3: TGTGCCAGCAGCTCCCGTCTAAATACCCGCTACGAGCAGTACTTC. Residues: CASSSRLNTRYEQYF.

This clonotype was picked up a small number of times. The gene calls are TRBV5-4 and TRBJ1-5; 12 bases are shared with TRBD1. Germline CDR1 is SGHNT and CDR2 is YYREEE (reference sequence). With V trimmed by 4 bases and J by 3 bases, 2 bases remained unmatched. The CDR3 covers 15 residues. CDR3 DNA sequence: TGTGCCAGCAGCCGGGACAGGGGGCTCAATCAGCCCCAGCATTTT. Encoded protein: CASSRDRGLNQPQHF.

In this sample, this clonotype turned up a few times. The rearrangement joins TRBV5-4 to TRBJ2-7, with D perhaps TRBD1 (5 bases). Trimming took off 4 bases at V and 2 bases at J, with 16 bases between the two ends. CDR1 is SGHNT, CDR2 YYREEE, per germline (reference sequence). The CDR3 covers 15 residues. The chain's CDR3 is CASSLDTHGTYEQYF. Here the CDR3 DNA reads TGTGCCAGCAGCCTGGACACCCACGGCACCTACGAGCAGTACTTC.

The chain couples TRBV5-1 to TRBJ2-2, with D perhaps TRBD1 (6 bases). Deletions cut 0 bases from V and 7 bases from J, with 16 bases between. Germline V gene lookup returns CDR1 SGHRS and CDR2 YFSETQ. This CDR3 spans 16 amino acids. CDR3 nucleotide sequence: TGCGCCAGCAGCTTGGTAGGGGGAATTTATGGCGGGGAGCTGTTTTTT. Translated, it gives CASSLVGGIYGGELFF.

This clonotype came up a few times. CDR3 amino acids: CASSGLVNEQFF. CDR3 coding DNA: TGTGCCAGCAGCGGACTAGTCAATGAGCAGTTCTTC. The chain joins TRBV9 to TRBJ2-1; a weak D match, TRBD2 (6 bases). From germline, CDR1 is SGDLS and CDR2 YYNGEE. The CDR3 extends over 12 amino acids. V shed 3 bases and J shed 6 bases, with 7 bases lying between them.